These 17 T cell receptor beta chains were sequenced from one sample in a study of cytomegalovirus exposure and HLA in healthy donors. Researchers ran the PCR with 60 Vbeta and 13 Jbeta primers. The data were produced by immunoSEQ multiplex PCR, yet TCRdb's version contains in-frame clones alone and is incomplete. The sample has around 63,000 clones; 70% to 90% are singletons. Material: PBMCs. These receptors were collected from a young woman in good health and CMV-seronegative.

The chain couples TRBV10-3 to TRBJ2-7, with 8 bases matching TRBD1. J gave up 1 base and V 7 bases, and 6 bases lay outside the gene matches. This CDR3 comprises 14 residues. Per the germline V gene, CDR1 is ENHRY and CDR2 is SYGVKD. The CDR3: CAINPGQGSYEQYF. The CDR3 nucleotides read TGTGCCATCAATCCCGGACAGGGATCCTACGAGCAGTACTTC.

The chain has TRBV4-3 and TRBJ2-1, with 10 bases that match TRBD1. The CDR3 loop spans 15 amino acids. Unmatched junction bases numbered 0, after V lost 1 base and J lost 3 bases. Per the germline V gene, CDR1 is LGHNA and CDR2 is YSLEER. CDR3 residues: CASSQGTGGYNEQFF. The CDR3 region has the DNA TGCGCCAGCAGCCAAGGGACAGGGGGCTACAATGAGCAGTTCTTC.

The chain employs TRBV11-2 and TRBJ1-1; TRBD1 matches at 7 bases. The germline V gene has CDR1 SGHAT and CDR2 FQNNGV. Trimming removed 6 bases from V and 0 bases from J; junction bases left unmatched: 4. The CDR3 spans 14 residues. The CDR3 loop reads CASRPQGMNTEAFF. CDR3 bases: TGTGCCAGCAGACCACAGGGGATGAACACTGAAGCTTTCTTT. The full variable domain, in which reference TRBV11-2 and TRBJ1-1 provide the parts outside the CDR3, is EAGVAQSPRYKIIEKRQSVAFWCNPISGHATLYWYQQILGQGPKLLIQFQNNGVVDDSQLPKDRFSAERLKGVDSTLKIQPAKLEDSAVYLCASRPQGMNTEAFFGQGTRLTVV.

V gene TRBV9 combines with J gene TRBJ1-1; perhaps TRBD1 as D (5 bases). Trimming removed 0 bases at V and 1 base at J, with 10 bases between. The length of the CDR3 is 15 residues. In germline, CDR1 is SGDLS, CDR2 YYNGEE. CDR3 nucleotides: TGTGCCAGCAGCGTAGAGGACACTACGAACACTGAAGCTTTCTTT. This codes for CASSVEDTTNTEAFF.

This clone was observed once. The rearrangement uses TRBV5-1 and TRBJ1-4; D possibly corresponds to TRBD1 (6 bases). Germline values: CDR1 SGHRS, CDR2 YFSETQ. This CDR3 is built from 12 residues. The V end was cut by 5 bases, the J end by 8 bases, with 10 bases between. CDR3 loop: CASSWDKEKLFF. For the CDR3, the DNA is TGCGCCAGCAGTTGGGACAAAGAAAAACTGTTTTTT.

This rearrangement joins TRBV9 to TRBJ1-2; 8 nucleotides match TRBD1. CDR3 size: 17 residues. Germline V gene sequence: CDR1 SGDLS, CDR2 YYNGEE. With V trimmed by 3 bases and J by 2 bases, 12 bases remained unmatched. The CDR3 DNA is TGTGCCAGCAGCGGACAGGGGCCCCAGGAAGCCAACTATGGCTACACCTTC. Its translation is CASSGQGPQEANYGYTF.

This chain links TRBV19 with TRBJ1-2, with D perhaps TRBD1 (5 bases). This CDR3 is built from 15 residues. Trimming pared 0 bases from V and 4 bases from J, leaving 12 bases between. Per germline, CDR1 LNHDA and CDR2 SQIVND (reference sequence). CDR3 sequence reads: CASSIDPTETYGYTF. The CDR3 DNA follows: TGTGCCAGTAGTATAGACCCGACAGAGACCTATGGCTACACCTTC.

The chain combines TRBV4-1 with TRBJ2-7; 8 bases are shared with TRBD1. Trimming removed 1 base from V and 6 bases from J; junction bases left unmatched: 11. The germline V gene encodes CDR1 MGHRA and CDR2 YSYEKL. This CDR3 is 16 amino acids long. CDR3: CASSQGIARGPVEQYF. The DNA for the CDR3 is TGCGCCAGCAGCCAAGGTATAGCCAGGGGGCCCGTCGAGCAGTACTTC.

CDR3 protein: CASTLGGDGYTF. The CDR3 nucleotides are TGTGCCAGTACCTTAGGGGGTGATGGCTACACCTTC. The V gene is TRBV19, the J gene TRBJ1-2, with a tentative D call TRBD1 (6 bases). CDR1 LNHDA and CDR2 SQIVND come from the germline V gene (reference sequence). The CDR3 totals 12 residues. V lost 7 bases and J 6 bases, leaving 12 bases between the germline ends.

V usage is TRBV28 and J usage is TRBJ1-5, with D perhaps matching TRBD1 (5 bases). Deletions cut 1 base from V and 2 bases from J, with 12 bases between. This CDR3 spans 16 amino acids. Germline assignment: CDR1 MDHEN and CDR2 SYDVKM. The CDR3 is CASSLLIAGGNQPQHF. The CDR3 DNA is TGTGCCAGCAGTTTATTGATAGCGGGGGGCAATCAGCCCCAGCATTTT.

This clone was counted between two and nine times. The V gene is TRBV7-6, the J gene TRBJ2-5; 8 nucleotides align to TRBD1. TRBJ2-7 matches the DNA end more closely, so the J call is doubtful. This CDR3 region has 17 residues. Per germline, CDR1 SGHVS and CDR2 FNYEAQ. CDR3: CASSLEVSGTGAYEQYF. Here the CDR3 DNA reads TGTGCCAGCAGCTTAGAGGTCTCCGGGACAGGAGCCTACGAGCAGTACTTC.

This clone was seen only once. The chain joins TRBV4-3 to TRBJ1-2; weak D call: TRBD1 (6 bases). Trimming removed 4 bases at V and 5 bases at J, with 14 bases between. Germline loops: CDR1 LGHNA, CDR2 YSLEER. This CDR3 has 14 amino acids. For the CDR3, the DNA is TGCGCCAGCAGCCCTGAACAGGGTTTATATGGCTACACCTTC. Translating it yields CASSPEQGLYGYTF.

Comment on this clone: The junction departs from germline at one end; a sequencing error may be responsible. Other DNA sequences in the same sample also yield this CDR3. The chain recombines TRBV11-2 with TRBJ1-3; 7 bases align to TRBD1. This CDR3 is built from 16 residues. CDR1 and CDR2 (germline): SGHAT, FQNNGV. CDR3 bases: TGTGCCAGCAGCTTAGGGACAGGACTCTCTGGAAACACCATATACTTT. This gives the protein CASSLGTGLSGNTIYF.

This chain links TRBV10-2 with TRBJ1-2; TRBD1 aligns across 9 bases. Germline V gene lookup returns CDR1 WSHSY and CDR2 SAAADI. This CDR3 region has 12 residues. J lost 6 bases, V lost 6 bases, and 2 bases had no gene match. The CDR3 DNA sequence: TGCGCCAGCAGAGACAGGGGGAATGGCTACACCTTC. This sequence encodes CASRDRGNGYTF.

The rearrangement uses TRBV29-1 and TRBJ2-1; no firm D call. The germline V gene has CDR1 SQVTM and CDR2 ANQGSEA. The CDR3 length is 14 residues. Here the CDR3 DNA reads TGCAGTCACTTCCGGTCCCCTTCCTACAATGAGCAGTTCTTC. The encoded protein is CSHFRSPSYNEQFF.

The CDR3 DNA sequence: TGTGCCAGCAGCCCCACAGGGGGCTACTCCTACGAGCAGTACTTC. This codes for CASSPTGGYSYEQYF. The chain has TRBV2 and TRBJ2-7; 9 nucleotides agree with TRBD1. Unmatched junction bases numbered 6, after V lost 6 bases and J lost 0 bases. This CDR3 is built from 15 residues. The germline V gene encodes CDR1 SNHLY and CDR2 FYNNEI.

The rearrangement uses TRBV11-3 and TRBJ2-7, with 8 bases that match TRBD2. The trim removed 1 base at V and 6 bases at J, leaving 2 bases unmatched. The CDR3 contains 13 residues. Germline CDR1 reads SGHNT; CDR2 reads YENEEA. CDR3 DNA sequence: TGTGCCAGCAGCTTAGCCCGGGAGGGCGAGCAGTACTTC. Protein product: CASSLAREGEQYF.